This TCR beta chain was identified in a study of cytomegalovirus exposure and HLA in healthy donors. On this clone: Antigen unknown.

The repertoire was sequenced with immunoSEQ multiplex PCR; TCRdb's copy has only in-frame clones and lacks some. This sample has under 350,000 clones; approximately 86% occur once, and the top ten carry approximately 1%. Study observations and caveats: For most TCR sequences rarity was the rule, although some public TCRs occurred in many donors. Testing in vitro showed a few CMV-associated chains specific for CMV antigens.

Sequenced input: PBMCs. The receptor's source is a woman aged 18-29 years in good health and CMV-seronegative.

The CDR3 DNA reads as TGTGCCACCAATGACCCCACTAGGGGGGGGACCCAGTACTTC. Protein: CATNDPTRGGTQYF. The gene calls are TRBV25-1 and TRBJ2-5; TRBD2 is a possible D gene (7 bases). The V end lost 10 bases, the J end lost 7 bases, and 22 bases lay between the germline ends. CDR3 length: 14 residues. Germline-derived CDR1 and CDR2 are MGHDK and SYGVNS. Complete variable domain (other parts from reference TRBV25-1 and TRBJ2-5): EADIYQTPRYLVIGTGKKITLECSQTMGHDKMYWYQQDPGMELHLIHYSYGVNSTEKGDLSSESTVSRIRTEHFPLTLESARPSHTSQYLCATNDPTRGGTQYFGPGTRLLVL.